This TCR beta chain was sequenced for a study of blood T cells in healthy people across ages. Isolation yielded PBMCs, at least 7 million per sample, in every case. The use of a sample-barcoded 5' primer and a J-beta primer mix characterized a second PCR of roughly 7 to 11 cycles. TCRdb reprocessed the 5' RACE reads with MiXCR, giving one entry per CDR3 protein. The repertoire holds around 1,500,000 distinct CDR3 sequences, under 30% seen once, with 7.7% in the top ten. V was trimmed by 4 bases and J by 6 bases, leaving 18 bases between them. This CDR3 comprises 14 residues. CDR1 and CDR2 from the germline V gene are SQVTM and ANQGSEA.

The gene calls are TRBV29-1 and TRBJ1-2; possibly TRBD1 for D (6 bases). This sequence was found in a woman aged 30 to 39 in good health. The material sequenced was blood. DNA for the CDR3: TGCAGCGTTGTACCCCGGGGGCGCGTGAATGGCTACACCTTC. Its translation is CSVVPRGRVNGYTF.